The 30 T cell receptor beta chains given below trace back to one sample, sequenced in a study of blood T cell repertoires in COVID-19. TCRdb's table, derived via immunoSEQ multiplex PCR, lists solely in-frame clones and lacks some. The sample has fewer than 250,000 clones, 80% seen once. The material sequenced was PBMCs or T cells enriched from blood (not recorded which). All receptors derive from a middle-aged woman with acute COVID-19.

This clone appeared a few times. This sequence joins TRBV28 and TRBJ1-1, with D perhaps matching TRBD1 (5 bases). This CDR3 is 11 amino acids long. Germline V gene sequence: CDR1 MDHEN, CDR2 SYDVKM. The V and J ends lost 5 bases and 7 bases respectively, with 8 bases between them. The CDR3 here is CASSDSIEAFF. The CDR3 DNA is TGTGCCAGCAGTGACAGCATTGAAGCTTTCTTT.

The J gene is TRBJ2-3, the V gene TRBV7-8; 9 nucleotides match TRBD2. Unmatched junction bases numbered 9, after V lost 5 bases and J lost 3 bases. Germline V gene data show CDR1 as SGHVS and CDR2 as FQNEAQ. The CDR3 has 16 amino acids. CDR3 nucleotides: TGTGCCAGCAGCCCTGTAGTAGCGGGGGTTACAGATACGCAGTATTTT. Its translation: CASSPVVAGVTDTQYF.

This sequence joins TRBV7-6 and TRBJ2-7; 10 bases are a match to TRBD2. The germline gives CDR1 SGHVS, CDR2 FNYEAQ. The V gene end was trimmed by 4 bases and the J gene end by 7 bases; junction bases not matched to a gene: 13. The CDR3 has 16 amino acids. Written as DNA, the CDR3 is TGTGCCAGCAGCTCCCTGGGAGCGGGAGGGCCAGGAGAGCAGTACTTC. It specifies CASSSLGAGGPGEQYF.

The gene calls are TRBV6-5 and TRBJ2-7, with 9 nucleotides matching TRBD1. CDR1 is MNHEY, CDR2 SVGAGI, per germline. Trimming took 3 bases from V and 5 from J; bases not matched to a gene: 8. The CDR3 loop spans 15 amino acids. This chain's CDR3 is CASSYTGTGIDEQYF. The CDR3 nucleotides read TGTGCCAGCAGTTATACAGGGACAGGGATCGACGAGCAGTACTTC.

This clone has a single count. Other nucleotide sequences from this sample produce the same CDR3. The V gene is TRBV6-5, the J gene TRBJ1-1, with TRBD1 as a possible D gene (6 bases). This CDR3 has 12 amino acids. Germline V gene lookup returns CDR1 MNHEY and CDR2 SVGAGI. Trimming pared 5 bases from V and 3 bases from J, leaving 7 bases between. The CDR3 region is CASSPGDTEAFF. CDR3 sequence (DNA): TGTGCCAGCAGTCCAGGGGACACTGAAGCTTTCTTT.

V gene TRBV20-1 combines with J gene TRBJ1-2; possible D gene TRBD1, 6 bases. Trimming shortened V by 3 bases and J by 8 bases, and 13 bases separated the two germline ends. CDR1 and CDR2 (germline): DFQATT, SNEGSKA (reference sequence). This CDR3 comprises 12 residues. CDR3 DNA sequence: TGCAGTGCTAGTTCTCAGGGGAGCGGCTACACCTTC. This encodes CSASSQGSGYTF.

The chain carries TRBV27 and TRBJ2-7; TRBD1 matches at 9 bases. This CDR3 region has 15 residues. After removal of 5 bases from V and 2 bases from J, the junction contained 7 bases not matched to a gene. The germline V gene encodes CDR1 MNHEY and CDR2 SMNVEV (reference sequence). The CDR3 sequence is CASSPSRDRAYEQYF. The CDR3 region has the DNA TGTGCCAGCAGTCCCTCACGGGACAGGGCCTACGAGCAGTACTTC.

This clone came up once. V gene TRBV3-1 (or the pseudogene TRBV3-2) combines with J gene TRBJ2-7; perhaps TRBD1 as D (6 bases). Germline V gene sequence: CDR1 LGHDT, CDR2 YNNKEL (reference sequence). Trimming shortened V by 1 base and J by 0 bases, and 7 bases separated the two germline ends. This CDR3 has 14 amino acids. The CDR3 loop is CASSQVTGSYEQYF. The DNA of the CDR3 is TGTGCCAGCAGCCAAGTGACAGGCTCCTACGAGCAGTACTTC.

The chain combines TRBV14 with TRBJ1-1; 7 bases are shared with TRBD1. Germline V gene data show CDR1 as SGHDN and CDR2 as FVKESK. V was pared by 3 bases and J by 1 base, with 5 bases of the junction left unmatched. The CDR3 sequence is 15 residues long. CDR3 nucleotide sequence: TGTGCCAGCAGCCAGCGCACAGGGGCGAACACTGAAGCTTTCTTT. Translation: CASSQRTGANTEAFF.

The V gene is TRBV30, the J gene TRBJ2-2, with D possibly being TRBD2 (6 bases). There are 14 residues in the CDR3. Germline V lookup: CDR1 GTSNPN, CDR2 SVGIG (reference sequence). V dropped 3 bases and J dropped 6 bases, with 14 bases sitting between them. The DNA of the CDR3 is TGTGCCTGGAGATTCGGGACTCGCGCCGGGGAGCTGTTTTTT. Its translation: CAWRFGTRAGELFF. Full variable domain (remainder filled in from reference TRBV30 and TRBJ2-2): SQTIHQWPATLVQPVGSPLSLECTVEGTSNPNLYWYRQAAGRGLQLLFYSVGIGQISSEVPQNLSASRPQDRQFILSSKKLLLSDSGFYLCAWRFGTRAGELFFGEGSRLTVL.

This clone showed up just once. The rearrangement uses TRBV28 and TRBJ1-6; D not certain. In germline, CDR1 is MDHEN, CDR2 SYDVKM. There are 18 residues in the CDR3. Deletions cut 0 bases from V and 0 bases from J, with 12 bases between. This chain's CDR3 is CASSLWRQISSYNSPLHF. The CDR3 nucleotides are TGTGCCAGCAGTTTATGGCGGCAGATCAGCTCCTATAATTCACCCCTCCACTTT.

The genes are TRBV7-2 and TRBJ2-5, with 7 bases that match TRBD2. The CDR3 sequence is 15 residues long. Germline CDR1 and CDR2: SGHTA and FQGNSA. After removal of 5 bases from V and 0 bases from J, the junction contained 6 bases not matched to a gene. The CDR3 reads CASSLRLADQETQYF. The CDR3 nucleotides are TGTGCCAGCAGCCTAAGACTAGCAGACCAAGAGACCCAGTACTTC.

This chain uses TRBV28 with TRBJ2-3; 8 nucleotides agree with TRBD2. CDR1 is MDHEN and CDR2 is SYDVKM in the germline V gene. The V gene end was trimmed by 7 bases and the J gene end by 8 bases; junction bases not matched to a gene: 14. The CDR3 covers 15 residues. This CDR3 is CASTIPGLVGLTQYF. CDR3 DNA sequence: TGTGCCAGCACCATACCGGGACTAGTGGGCCTTACGCAGTATTTT.

This clone was seen ten or more times. This chain connects TRBV7-9 to TRBJ2-7; perhaps TRBD2 as D (5 bases). The CDR3 extends over 14 amino acids. The germline V and J ends were trimmed by 4 bases and 2 bases, with 12 bases remaining between them. Per germline, CDR1 SEHNR and CDR2 FQNEAQ (reference sequence). The CDR3 DNA is TGTGCCAGCAGCTGGGATAGCGAGACCTACGAGCAGTACTTC. Protein sequence: CASSWDSETYEQYF.

This clone turned up a few times. The chain couples TRBV19 to TRBJ1-2, with 7 bases lining up with TRBD1. The J segment lost 1 base and the V segment lost 9 bases, leaving 14 bases of the junction unmatched. The CDR3 is made up of 16 amino acids. Germline V CDR1 and CDR2: LNHDA, SQIVND (reference sequence). CDR3 amino acids: CASRRAGTDNNYGYTF. The CDR3 DNA reads as TGTGCCAGCCGAAGGGCCGGGACAGACAATAACTATGGCTACACCTTC.

The chain is built from TRBV21-1 and TRBJ1-5. TRBV21-1 is flagged as a pseudogene. CDR3 length equals 17 residues. The CDR3 DNA reads as TGTGCCAGCAGCAAAGCGCTAGTCTCCCTTAGCAATCAGCCCCAGCATTTT. Its translation is CASSKALVSLSNQPQHF.

The CDR3 nucleotides read TGTGCCAGCAGTGCTAAGACAGGGAATTCACCCCTCCACTTT. This codes for CASSAKTGNSPLHF. V gene TRBV9 combines with J gene TRBJ1-6, with 7 bases lining up with TRBD1. The germline V gene has CDR1 SGDLS and CDR2 YYNGEE. CDR3 length equals 14 residues. With V trimmed by 5 bases and J by 7 bases, 6 bases remained unmatched.

The chain's CDR3 is CASSMDQGPAGYTF. The CDR3 coding sequence is TGTGCCAGTAGTATGGATCAGGGCCCGGCTGGCTACACCTTC. The gene calls are TRBV19 and TRBJ1-2; possible D gene TRBD1, 5 bases. Germline CDR1 reads LNHDA; CDR2 reads SQIVND (reference sequence). Deletions cut 3 bases from V and 7 bases from J, with 15 bases between. The CDR3 is made up of 14 amino acids. Based on the CDR3 plus reference TRBV19 and TRBJ1-2, the full variable domain is DGGITQSPKYLFRKEGQNVTLSCEQNLNHDAMYWYRQDPGQGLRLIYYSQIVNDFQKGDIAEGYSVSREKKESFPLTVTSAQKNPTAFYLCASSMDQGPAGYTFGSGTRLTVV.

This clone was recorded a few times. The rearrangement uses TRBV28 and TRBJ2-7, with TRBD2 identical over 9 bases. Germline loops: CDR1 MDHEN, CDR2 SYDVKM. The ends lost 3 bases at V and 5 bases at J; junction bases unmatched: 5. This CDR3 has 14 amino acids. The CDR3 bases are TGTGCCAGCAGTTTCCTTAGCGGGAGCCACGAGCAGTACTTC. Translation: CASSFLSGSHEQYF.

This chain joins TRBV2 and TRBJ1-6; a weak D match, TRBD1 (6 bases). The CDR3 consists of 14 residues. V dropped 6 bases and J dropped 5 bases, with 11 bases sitting between them. Germline V gives CDR1 SNHLY, CDR2 FYNNEI. The CDR3 here is CASRVQGNNSPLHF. Here the CDR3 DNA reads TGTGCCAGCAGAGTGCAGGGGAATAATTCACCCCTCCACTTT. Combining the CDR3 with reference TRBV2 and TRBJ1-6 gives the whole variable domain EPEVTQTPSHQVTQMGQEVILRCVPISNHLYFYWYRQILGQKVEFLVSFYNNEISEKSEIFDDQFSVERPDGSNFTLKIRSTKLEDSAMYFCASRVQGNNSPLHFGNGTRLTVT.

The V and J genes are TRBV30 and TRBJ1-2; D gene unclear. With 2 bases removed from V and 7 bases from J, the gap between germline ends came to 20 bases. The germline V gene encodes CDR1 GTSNPN and CDR2 SVGIG (reference sequence). The CDR3 length is 15 residues. CDR3 loop: CAWSPYSPLSSGYTF. In nucleotides, the CDR3 is TGTGCCTGGAGTCCATACTCGCCGCTGAGCTCTGGCTACACCTTC.

This chain uses TRBV7-2 with TRBJ2-4; maybe TRBD1 (6 bases). Germline assignment: CDR1 SGHTA and CDR2 FQGNSA. V dropped 5 bases and J dropped 5 bases, with 13 bases sitting between them. The CDR3 length is 14 residues. The CDR3 region has the DNA TGTGCCAGCAGCCCGACAGGTACCCAAAACATTCAGTACTTC. Residues: CASSPTGTQNIQYF.

The rearrangement joins TRBV30 to TRBJ2-7; 11 bases are a match to TRBD2. Germline CDR1 reads GTSNPN; CDR2 reads SVGIG (reference sequence). Trimming removed 4 bases from V and 5 bases from J; junction bases left unmatched: 10. The CDR3 spans 15 residues. CDR3 residues: CAWNNPETSGNEQYF. DNA of the CDR3: TGTGCCTGGAACAACCCGGAGACTAGCGGGAACGAGCAGTACTTC.

This clone appeared once. The chain couples TRBV19 to TRBJ1-5, with 7 nucleotides matching TRBD1. The CDR3 length is 14 residues. V was pared by 5 bases and J by 6 bases, with 7 bases of the junction left unmatched. Germline values: CDR1 LNHDA, CDR2 SQIVND (reference sequence). CDR3 DNA: TGTGCCAGTAGTGACACAGGGGACGGTCAGCCCCAGCATTTT. This encodes CASSDTGDGQPQHF.

This sequence joins TRBV11-3 and TRBJ2-5; D not certain. The CDR3 length is 12 residues. Trimming cost V 3 bases and J 5 bases, with 7 bases left between them. The V gene's germline CDR1 is SGHNT and CDR2 YENEEA. The CDR3 protein is CASSFFGETQYF. The CDR3 coding sequence is TGTGCCAGCAGCTTTTTCGGGGAGACCCAGTACTTC.

V is TRBV3-1 (or the pseudogene TRBV3-2) and J is TRBJ2-6; D not resolved. CDR1 is LGHDT and CDR2 is YNNKEL in the germline V gene (reference sequence). Trimming left V 1 base short and J 4 bases short, with 14 bases between. The CDR3 consists of 17 residues. The CDR3 here is CASSQGVRLLGANVLTF. CDR3 nucleotides: TGTGCCAGCAGCCAAGGGGTAAGACTCCTAGGGGCCAACGTCCTGACTTTC.

The chain combines TRBV19 with TRBJ2-5; TRBD1 is a possible D gene (5 bases). The CDR3 spans 13 residues. Germline CDR1 LNHDA, CDR2 SQIVND (reference sequence). Trimming removed 9 bases at V and 4 bases at J, with 15 bases between. The CDR3 loop is CASSTAHGETQYF. The CDR3 DNA reads as TGTGCCAGCTCGACAGCCCACGGAGAGACCCAGTACTTC.

This rearrangement joins TRBV5-8 to TRBJ2-1, with D unresolved. The CDR3 extends over 15 amino acids. V was pared by 0 bases and J by 0 bases, with 7 bases between. The germline V gene has CDR1 SGHTS and CDR2 YDEGEE. The CDR3 region is CASSLAPSSYNEQFF. CDR3 nucleotide sequence: TGTGCCAGCAGCTTGGCCCCGAGCTCCTACAATGAGCAGTTCTTC.

A remark on this clone: One end of the junction varies from germline; a read error may be responsible. The rearrangement joins TRBV4-1 to TRBJ1-2, with D perhaps matching TRBD1 (5 bases). The germline V gene encodes CDR1 MGHRA and CDR2 YSYEKL. CDR3 length: 15 amino acids. DNA for the CDR3: TGCGCCAGCAGCCAAACTCTGACAGCTAATTATGGCTACACCTTC. Residues: CASSQTLTANYGYTF.

The chain links TRBV27 to TRBJ1-6; perhaps TRBD1 as D (5 bases). The length of the CDR3 is 14 residues. V was trimmed by 3 bases and J by 9 bases, leaving 12 bases between them. In germline, CDR1 is MNHEY, CDR2 SMNVEV (reference sequence). DNA for the CDR3: TGTGCCAGCAGTTTGCGACAGTGGGGTTCACCCCTCCACTTT. Amino acids: CASSLRQWGSPLHF.